This T cell receptor (beta chain) emerged from a study of blood T cell repertoires in COVID-19. Study-level information: Donors in the United States, Italy and Spain gave samples during acute or convalescent COVID-19. From T cells, B-cell-depleted T cells, or PBMCs came the material, which was cDNA or gDNA.

Under the authors' procedure: Scientists estimated how many nucleated cells there were by amplifying reference gene primers. Sequencing was performed with immunoSEQ multiplex PCR; in TCRdb, only in-frame clones are kept and a portion is missing. That table is the source of V, J and clone size, and D and trimming were worked out from the DNA. The sample consists of approximately 150,000 clones, 80% of them appearing once. Trimming removed 2 bases at V and 2 bases at J, with 15 bases between. This CDR3 has 15 amino acids. Per the germline V gene, CDR1 is GTSNPN and CDR2 is SVGIG (reference sequence). J is TRBJ2-5 and V is TRBV30, with D possibly matching TRBD1 (5 bases). This TCR was sampled from a man between 65 and 85 years old who had recovered from COVID-19. Sequenced input: peripheral blood. CDR3 protein: CAWSRVGAAQETQYF. CDR3 DNA: TGTGCCTGGAGTAGGGTAGGGGCGGCTCAAGAGACCCAGTACTTC.